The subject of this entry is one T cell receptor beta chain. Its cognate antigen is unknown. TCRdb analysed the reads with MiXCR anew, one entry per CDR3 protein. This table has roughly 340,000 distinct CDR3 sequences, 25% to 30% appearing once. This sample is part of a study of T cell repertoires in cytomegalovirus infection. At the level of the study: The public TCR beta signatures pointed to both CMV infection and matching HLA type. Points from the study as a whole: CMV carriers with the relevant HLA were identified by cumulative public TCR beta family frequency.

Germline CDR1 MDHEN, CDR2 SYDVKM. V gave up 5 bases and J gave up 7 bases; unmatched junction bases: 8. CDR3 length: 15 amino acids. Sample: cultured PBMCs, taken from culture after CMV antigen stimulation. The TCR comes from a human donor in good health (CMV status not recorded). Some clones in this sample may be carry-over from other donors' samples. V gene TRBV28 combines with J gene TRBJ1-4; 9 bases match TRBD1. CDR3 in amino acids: CASSPSGTGIEKLFF. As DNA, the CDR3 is TGTGCCAGCAGTCCATCCGGGACAGGGATTGAAAAACTGTTTTTT.